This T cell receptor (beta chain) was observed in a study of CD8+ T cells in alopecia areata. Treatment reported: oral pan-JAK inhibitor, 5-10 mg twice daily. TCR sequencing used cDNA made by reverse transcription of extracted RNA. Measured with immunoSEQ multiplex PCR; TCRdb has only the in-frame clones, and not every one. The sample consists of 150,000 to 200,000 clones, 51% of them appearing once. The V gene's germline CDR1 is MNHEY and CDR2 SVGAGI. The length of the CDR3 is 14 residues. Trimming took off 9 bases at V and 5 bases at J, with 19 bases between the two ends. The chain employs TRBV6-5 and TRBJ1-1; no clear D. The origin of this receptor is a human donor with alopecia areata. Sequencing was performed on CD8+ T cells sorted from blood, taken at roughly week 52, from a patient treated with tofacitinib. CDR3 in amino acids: CASQLDPGVTEAFF. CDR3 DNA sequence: TGTGCCAGTCAACTAGACCCCGGGGTGACTGAAGCTTTCTTT.